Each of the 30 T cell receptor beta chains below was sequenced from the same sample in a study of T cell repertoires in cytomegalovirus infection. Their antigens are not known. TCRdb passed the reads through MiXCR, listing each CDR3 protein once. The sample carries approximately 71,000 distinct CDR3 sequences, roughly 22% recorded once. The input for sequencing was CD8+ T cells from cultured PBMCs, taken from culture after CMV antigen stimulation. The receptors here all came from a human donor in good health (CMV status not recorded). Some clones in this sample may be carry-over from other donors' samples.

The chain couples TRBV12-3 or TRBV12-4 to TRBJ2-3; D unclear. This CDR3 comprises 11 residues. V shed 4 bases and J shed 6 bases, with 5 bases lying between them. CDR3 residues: CASSWTDTQYF. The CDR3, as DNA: TGTGCCAGCAGTTGGACGGATACGCAGTATTTT.

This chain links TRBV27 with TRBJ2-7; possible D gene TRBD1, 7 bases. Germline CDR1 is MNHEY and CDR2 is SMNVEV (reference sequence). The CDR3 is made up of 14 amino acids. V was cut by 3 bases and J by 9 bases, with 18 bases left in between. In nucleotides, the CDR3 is TGTGCCAGCAGTTTCCTGCAGGGGGGCTTTGGGCAGTACTTC. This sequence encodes CASSFLQGGFGQYF.

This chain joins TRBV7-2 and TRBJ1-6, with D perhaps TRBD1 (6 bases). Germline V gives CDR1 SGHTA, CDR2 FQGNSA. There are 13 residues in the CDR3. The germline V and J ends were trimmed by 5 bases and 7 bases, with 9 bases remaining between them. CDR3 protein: CASSITGNSPLHF. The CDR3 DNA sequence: TGTGCCAGCAGCATCACAGGGAATTCACCCCTCCACTTT.

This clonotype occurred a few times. The CDR3 DNA is TGTGCCAGCAGGCGTAGCAGCTCAACTAATGAAAAACTGTTTTTT. Residues: CASRRSSSTNEKLFF. V is TRBV12-3 or TRBV12-4 and J is TRBJ1-4, with D unclear. The CDR3 covers 15 residues. Trimming took 6 bases from V and 0 from J, leaving 11 bases between them.

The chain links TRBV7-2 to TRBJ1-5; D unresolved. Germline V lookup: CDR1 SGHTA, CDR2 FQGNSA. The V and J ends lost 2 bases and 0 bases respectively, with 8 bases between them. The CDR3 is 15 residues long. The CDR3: CASSLIPVSNQPQHF. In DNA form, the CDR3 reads TGTGCCAGCAGCTTAATACCGGTTAGCAATCAGCCCCAGCATTTT. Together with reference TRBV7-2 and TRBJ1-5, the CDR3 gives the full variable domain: GAGVSQSPSNKVTEKGKDVELRCDPISGHTALYWYRQSLGQGLEFLIYFQGNSAPDKSGLPSDRFSAERTGGSVSTLTIQRTQQEDSAVYLCASSLIPVSNQPQHFGDGTRLSIL.

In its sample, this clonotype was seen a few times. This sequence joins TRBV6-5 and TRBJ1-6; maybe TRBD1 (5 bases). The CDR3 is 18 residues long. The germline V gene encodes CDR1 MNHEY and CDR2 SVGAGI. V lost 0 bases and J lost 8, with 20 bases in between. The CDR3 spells CASSYSNVIWEGDSPLHF. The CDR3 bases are TGTGCCAGCAGTTACTCGAATGTAATATGGGAAGGGGATTCACCCCTCCACTTT.

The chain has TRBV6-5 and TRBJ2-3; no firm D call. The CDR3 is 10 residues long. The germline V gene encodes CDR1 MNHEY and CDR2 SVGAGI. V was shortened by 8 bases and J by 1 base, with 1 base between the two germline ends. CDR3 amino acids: CASGTDTQYF. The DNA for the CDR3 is TGTGCCAGCGGCACAGATACGCAGTATTTT.

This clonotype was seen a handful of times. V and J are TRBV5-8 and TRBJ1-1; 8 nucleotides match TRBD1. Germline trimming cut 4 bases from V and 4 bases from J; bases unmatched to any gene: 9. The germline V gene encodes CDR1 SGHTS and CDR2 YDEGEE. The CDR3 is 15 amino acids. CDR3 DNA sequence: TGTGCCAGCAGCGTCGGACAGGGAGGGAGCACTGAAGCTTTCTTT. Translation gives CASSVGQGGSTEAFF.

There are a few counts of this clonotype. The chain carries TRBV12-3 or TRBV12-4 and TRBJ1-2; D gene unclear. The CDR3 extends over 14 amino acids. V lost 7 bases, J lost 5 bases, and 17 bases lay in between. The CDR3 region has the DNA TGTGCCAGCACCCTCGACCCGGAAATTTATGGCTACACCTTC. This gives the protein CASTLDPEIYGYTF.

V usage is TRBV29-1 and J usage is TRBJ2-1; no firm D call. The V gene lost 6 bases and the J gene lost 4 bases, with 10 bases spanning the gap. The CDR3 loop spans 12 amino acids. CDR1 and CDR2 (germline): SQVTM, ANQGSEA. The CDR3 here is CSVSPQYNEQFF. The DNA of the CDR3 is TGCAGCGTCTCGCCGCAGTACAATGAGCAGTTCTTC.

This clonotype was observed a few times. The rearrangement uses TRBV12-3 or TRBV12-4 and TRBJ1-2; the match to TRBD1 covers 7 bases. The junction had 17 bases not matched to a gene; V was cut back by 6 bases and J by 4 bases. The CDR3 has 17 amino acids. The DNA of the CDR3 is TGTGCCAGCAGAACAGTCATTCCACAGGGGTCGGGCTATGGCTACACCTTC. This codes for CASRTVIPQGSGYGYTF.

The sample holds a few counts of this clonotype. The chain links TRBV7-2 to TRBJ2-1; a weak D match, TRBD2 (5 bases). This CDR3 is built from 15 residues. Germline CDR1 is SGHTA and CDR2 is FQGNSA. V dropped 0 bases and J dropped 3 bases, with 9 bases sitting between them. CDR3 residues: CASSLAIGLYNEQFF. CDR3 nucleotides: TGTGCCAGCAGCTTAGCGATAGGACTCTACAATGAGCAGTTCTTC.

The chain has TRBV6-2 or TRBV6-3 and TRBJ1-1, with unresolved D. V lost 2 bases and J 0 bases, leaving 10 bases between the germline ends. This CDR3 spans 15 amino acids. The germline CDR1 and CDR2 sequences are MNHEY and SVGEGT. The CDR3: CASSYTAQLNTEAFF. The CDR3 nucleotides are TGTGCCAGCAGTTACACCGCACAGCTGAACACTGAAGCTTTCTTT.

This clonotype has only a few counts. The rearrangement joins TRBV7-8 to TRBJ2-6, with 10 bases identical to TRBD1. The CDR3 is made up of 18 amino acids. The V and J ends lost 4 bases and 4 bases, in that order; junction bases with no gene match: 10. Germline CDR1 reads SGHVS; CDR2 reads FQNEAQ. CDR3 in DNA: TGTGCCAGCAGCTCGGCGACAGGGGGCGCCCCCGGGGCCAACGTCCTGACTTTC. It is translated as CASSSATGGAPGANVLTF.

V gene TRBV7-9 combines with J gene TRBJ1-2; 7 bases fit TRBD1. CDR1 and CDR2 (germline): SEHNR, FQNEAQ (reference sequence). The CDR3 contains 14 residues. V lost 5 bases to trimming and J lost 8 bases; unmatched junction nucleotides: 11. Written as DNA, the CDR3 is TGTGCCAGCAGCCAGCCCGACAGGGATCGCGGCTACACCTTC. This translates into CASSQPDRDRGYTF.

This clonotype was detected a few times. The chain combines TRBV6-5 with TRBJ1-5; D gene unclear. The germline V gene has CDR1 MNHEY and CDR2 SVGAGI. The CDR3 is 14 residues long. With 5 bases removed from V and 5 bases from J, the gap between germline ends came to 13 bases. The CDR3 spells CASSPVPGYQPQHF. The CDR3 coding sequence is TGTGCCAGCAGTCCGGTTCCAGGATATCAGCCCCAGCATTTT.

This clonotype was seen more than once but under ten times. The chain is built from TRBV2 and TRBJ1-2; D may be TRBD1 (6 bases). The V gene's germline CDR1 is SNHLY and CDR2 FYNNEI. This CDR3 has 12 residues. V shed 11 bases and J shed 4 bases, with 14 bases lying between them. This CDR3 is CARNGGGYGYTF. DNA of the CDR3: TGTGCCCGAAACGGGGGCGGCTATGGCTACACCTTC.

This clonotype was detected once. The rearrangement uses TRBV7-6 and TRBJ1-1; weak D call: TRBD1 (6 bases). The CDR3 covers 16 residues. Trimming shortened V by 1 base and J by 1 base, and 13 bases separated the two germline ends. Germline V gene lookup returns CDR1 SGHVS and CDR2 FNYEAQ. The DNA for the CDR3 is TGTGCCAGCAGCTTAGAGGCAGGGGCTTGGAACACTGAAGCTTTCTTT. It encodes CASSLEAGAWNTEAFF. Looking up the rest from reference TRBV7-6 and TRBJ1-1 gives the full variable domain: GAGVSQSPRYKVTKRGQDVALRCDPISGHVSLYWYRQALGQGPEFLTYFNYEAQQDKSGLPNDRFSAERPEGSISTLTIQRTEQRDSAMYRCASSLEAGAWNTEAFFGQGTRLTVV.

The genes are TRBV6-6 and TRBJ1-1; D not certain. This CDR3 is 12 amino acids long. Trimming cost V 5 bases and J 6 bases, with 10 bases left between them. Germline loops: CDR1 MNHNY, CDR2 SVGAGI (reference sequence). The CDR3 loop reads CASSPLRAEAFF. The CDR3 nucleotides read TGTGCCAGCAGTCCGTTACGTGCTGAAGCTTTCTTT.

In DNA form, the CDR3 reads TGTGCCAGCAGACCCTGGACAGGGAACTATGGCTACACCTTC. Protein sequence: CASRPWTGNYGYTF. V gene TRBV12-3 or TRBV12-4 combines with J gene TRBJ1-2; 8 positions match TRBD1. This CDR3 comprises 14 residues. Trimming at V came to 6 bases and at J to 2 bases, leaving 5 bases not matched to a gene.

CDR3 region: CASSQNDRGRHQPQHF. The CDR3 bases are TGTGCCAGCAGTCAAAACGACAGGGGAAGGCATCAGCCCCAGCATTTT. This rearrangement joins TRBV6-2 or TRBV6-3 to TRBJ1-5; 8 nucleotides line up with TRBD1. Germline V CDR1 and CDR2: MNHEY, SVGEGT. V lost 5 bases, J lost 5 bases, and 11 bases stayed unmatched. CDR3 length: 16 residues.

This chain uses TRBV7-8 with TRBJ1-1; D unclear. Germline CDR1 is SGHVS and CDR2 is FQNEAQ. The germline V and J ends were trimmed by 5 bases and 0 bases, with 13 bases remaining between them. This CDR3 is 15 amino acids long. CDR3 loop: CASSPHGTMNTEAFF. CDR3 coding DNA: TGTGCCAGCAGCCCCCACGGCACCATGAACACTGAAGCTTTCTTT.

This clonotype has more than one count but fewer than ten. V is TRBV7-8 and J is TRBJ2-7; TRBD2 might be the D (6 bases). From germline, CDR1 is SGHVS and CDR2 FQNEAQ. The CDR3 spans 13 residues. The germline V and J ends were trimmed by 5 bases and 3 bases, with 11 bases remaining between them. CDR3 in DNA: TGTGCCAGCAGCCTCGGGACTTTCTACGAGCAGTACTTC. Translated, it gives CASSLGTFYEQYF.

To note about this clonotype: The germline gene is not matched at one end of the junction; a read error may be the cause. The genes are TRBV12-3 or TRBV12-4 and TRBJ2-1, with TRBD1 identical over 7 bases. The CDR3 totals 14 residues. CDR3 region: CAISDRDGLNEQFF. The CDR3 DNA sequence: TGTGCCATCAGTGACAGGGACGGTCTCAATGAGCAGTTCTTC.

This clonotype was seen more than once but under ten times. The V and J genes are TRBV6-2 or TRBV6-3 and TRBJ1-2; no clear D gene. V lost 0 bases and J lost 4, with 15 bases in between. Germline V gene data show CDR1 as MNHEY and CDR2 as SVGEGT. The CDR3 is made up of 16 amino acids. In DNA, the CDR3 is TGTGCCAGCAGTTACTCGTTCCGTGAAACCACCTATGGCTACACCTTC. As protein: CASSYSFRETTYGYTF.

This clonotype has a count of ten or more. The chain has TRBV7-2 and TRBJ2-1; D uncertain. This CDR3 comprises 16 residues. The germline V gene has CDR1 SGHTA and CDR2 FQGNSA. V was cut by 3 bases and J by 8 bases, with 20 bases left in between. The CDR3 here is CASSFLPGLYGYEQFF. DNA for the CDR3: TGTGCCAGCAGCTTCTTACCGGGCCTATACGGCTATGAGCAGTTCTTC.

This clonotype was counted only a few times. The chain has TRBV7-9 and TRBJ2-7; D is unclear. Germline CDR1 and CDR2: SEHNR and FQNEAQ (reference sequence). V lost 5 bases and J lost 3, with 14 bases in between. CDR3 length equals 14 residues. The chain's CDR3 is CASSGYPSLYEQYF. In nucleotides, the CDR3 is TGTGCCAGCAGCGGGTATCCAAGCCTCTACGAGCAGTACTTC.

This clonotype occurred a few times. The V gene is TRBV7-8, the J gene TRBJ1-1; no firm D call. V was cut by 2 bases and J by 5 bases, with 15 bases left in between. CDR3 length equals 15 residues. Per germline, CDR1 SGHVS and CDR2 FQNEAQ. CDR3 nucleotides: TGTGCCAGCAGCTTACCCCGGGTAGGCTGGACTGAAGCTTTCTTT. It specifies CASSLPRVGWTEAFF.

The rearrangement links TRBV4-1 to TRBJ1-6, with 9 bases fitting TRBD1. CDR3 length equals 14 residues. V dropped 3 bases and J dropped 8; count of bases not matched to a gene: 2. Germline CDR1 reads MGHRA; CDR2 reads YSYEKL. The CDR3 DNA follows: TGCGCCAGCAGCCAGACAGGGGGTGATTCACCCCTCCACTTT. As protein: CASSQTGGDSPLHF.

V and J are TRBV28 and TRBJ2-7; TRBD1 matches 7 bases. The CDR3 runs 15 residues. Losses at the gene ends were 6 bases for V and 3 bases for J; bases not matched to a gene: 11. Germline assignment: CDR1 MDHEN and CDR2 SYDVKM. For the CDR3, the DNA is TGTGCCAGCAGCACAATCCGGGACAGACTCTACGAGCAGTACTTC. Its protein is CASSTIRDRLYEQYF.